This entry describes one TCR beta chain. Antigen: not known. This clone may be a read error of a much larger clone one base away. TCRdb itself ran the 5' RACE reads through MiXCR, one entry per CDR3 protein. The table lists some 1,600,000 distinct CDR3 sequences, about 30% of them singletons. The data were obtained in a study of identical twins. Study conclusions and caveats: Insertions were fewer in abundant cord blood beta clonotypes, whereas memory repertoires showed none of this pattern.

Healthy Caucasians were all of the donors. The V end lost 1 base, the J end lost 0 bases, and 15 bases lay between the germline ends. The germline V gene has CDR1 MGHDK and CDR2 SYGVNS. The CDR3 length is 17 residues. The rearrangement joins TRBV25-1 to TRBJ1-2, with unresolved D. The receptor comes from a newborn girl in good health. What was sequenced was cord blood. CDR3 sequence: CASSEWSGEEANYGYTF. CDR3 DNA sequence: TGTGCCAGCAGTGAATGGAGCGGTGAGGAGGCTAACTATGGCTACACCTTC.